The 9 T cell receptor beta chains presented below share a single source sample, sequenced in a study of shared clonotypes between healthy human individuals. Selected positively for CCR7 and CD45RO-negative, naive CD8 cells excluded terminally differentiated effector memory CD45RA+ cells. Data came from immunoSEQ multiplex PCR; TCRdb stores just in-frame clones and leaves some out. Seen here are millions of clones, less than 95% observed once, and the top ten hold roughly 1.1%. The sample comprised naive CD8+ T cells sorted from blood. The receptor source for this set is a man aged 18 to 30 in good health.

A note on this clone: The same CDR3 also results from other DNA sequences found in this sample. This chain joins TRBV27 and TRBJ2-7, with TRBD1 matching over 7 bases. Germline loops: CDR1 MNHEY, CDR2 SMNVEV (reference sequence). This CDR3 is 14 amino acids long. V lost 3 bases, J lost 2 bases, and 4 bases stayed unmatched. Here the CDR3 DNA reads TGTGCCAGCAGTTTTGGGACAGCGACCTACGAGCAGTACTTC. It is translated as CASSFGTATYEQYF.

The J gene is TRBJ2-3, the V gene TRBV11-2; possibly TRBD2 for D (7 bases). The CDR3 is 14 amino acids. The V gene's germline CDR1 is SGHAT and CDR2 FQNNGV. Between the trimmed V and J ends, which lost 8 bases and 1 base, there was a span of 13 bases. The CDR3 is CASGRGGRTDTQYF. In DNA form, the CDR3 reads TGTGCCAGCGGACGCGGGGGCCGCACAGATACGCAGTATTTT. Variable domain in full (rest from reference TRBV11-2 and TRBJ2-3): EAGVAQSPRYKIIEKRQSVAFWCNPISGHATLYWYQQILGQGPKLLIQFQNNGVVDDSQLPKDRFSAERLKGVDSTLKIQPAKLEDSAVYLCASGRGGRTDTQYFGPGTRLTVL.

The chain joins TRBV10-3 to TRBJ1-1; no clear D. Germline V lookup: CDR1 ENHRY, CDR2 SYGVKD. Trimming took 6 bases from V and 1 from J, leaving 9 bases between them. The CDR3 covers 13 residues. The CDR3 DNA is TGTGCCATCAGCGCTGACGGGAACACTGAAGCTTTCTTT. This gives the protein CAISADGNTEAFF.

As for this clone: Other DNA variants within this sample encode the same CDR3. The chain joins TRBV4-1 to TRBJ1-1, with unresolved D. V shed 1 base and J shed 0 bases, with 6 bases lying between them. The CDR3 sequence is 14 residues long. Germline V gene data show CDR1 as MGHRA and CDR2 as YSYEKL. As DNA, the CDR3 is TGCGCCAGCAGCCAAGTAGGCGTGAACACTGAAGCTTTCTTT. This codes for CASSQVGVNTEAFF.

The chain employs TRBV6-5 and TRBJ2-7; 9 bases agree with TRBD1. After removal of 6 bases from V and 9 bases from J, the junction contained 6 bases not matched to a gene. The CDR3 extends over 12 amino acids. The germline V gene encodes CDR1 MNHEY and CDR2 SVGAGI. CDR3 sequence: CASSADRGLQYF. CDR3 bases: TGTGCCAGCAGCGCGGACAGGGGTCTGCAGTACTTC.

The chain uses TRBV2 and TRBJ1-6; D ambiguous. The V gene lost 2 bases and the J gene lost 8 bases, with 4 bases spanning the gap. The CDR3 covers 12 residues. Per germline, CDR1 SNHLY and CDR2 FYNNEI. The CDR3 DNA follows: TGTGCCAGCAGTGAAACCGATTCACCCCTCCACTTT. As protein: CASSETDSPLHF. Together with reference TRBV2 and TRBJ1-6, the CDR3 gives the full variable domain: EPEVTQTPSHQVTQMGQEVILRCVPISNHLYFYWYRQILGQKVEFLVSFYNNEISEKSEIFDDQFSVERPDGSNFTLKIRSTKLEDSAMYFCASSETDSPLHFGNGTRLTVT.

This chain joins TRBV19 and TRBJ2-1, with D possibly matching TRBD1 (5 bases). V lost 5 bases to trimming and J lost 2 bases, with 10 bases between them. The CDR3 consists of 14 residues. CDR1 and CDR2 (germline): LNHDA, SQIVND (reference sequence). In DNA form, the CDR3 reads TGTGCCAGTAGTGTGACAGCGACCTACAATGAGCAGTTCTTC. Translation: CASSVTATYNEQFF.

This clone was detected once. V and J are TRBV13 and TRBJ1-1; D is undetermined. Trimming shortened V by 1 base and J by 8 bases, and 8 bases separated the two germline ends. The CDR3 consists of 12 residues. Per germline, CDR1 PRHDT and CDR2 FYEKMQ (reference sequence). The CDR3: CASSLAGIEAFF. The CDR3 nucleotides are TGTGCCAGCAGCTTAGCTGGGATAGAAGCTTTCTTT.

The rearrangement links TRBV2 to TRBJ2-1; the match to TRBD2 covers 13 bases. The CDR3 sequence is 16 residues long. The germline CDR1 and CDR2 sequences are SNHLY and FYNNEI. J lost 0 bases, V lost 7 bases, and 3 bases had no gene match. The CDR3 sequence: CASTWTSGSSYNEQFF. In DNA form, the CDR3 reads TGTGCCAGCACTTGGACTAGCGGGAGCTCCTACAATGAGCAGTTCTTC.